The next 26 T cell receptor beta chains were all read from a single sample in a study of OX40 agonist ivuxolimab in advanced cancers. Data came from immunoSEQ multiplex PCR; TCRdb stores just in-frame clones and leaves some out. The table lists 50,000 to 70,000 clones, about 91% of them singletons. The sequenced sample was CD4+ or CD8+ T cells sorted from blood, obtained in a trial of the OX40 agonist ivuxolimab. These receptors were taken from an adult with an advanced solid tumor such as melanoma, head and neck, liver or kidney cancer.

V and J are TRBV6-5 and TRBJ2-5, with TRBD1 matching 7 bases. CDR3 size: 15 residues. Germline CDR1 MNHEY, CDR2 SVGAGI. J gave up 4 bases and V 3 bases, and 8 bases lay outside the gene matches. The CDR3 spells CASSYGGEGAETQYF. The CDR3 nucleotides are TGTGCCAGCAGTTATGGAGGTGAGGGGGCAGAGACCCAGTACTTC.

The chain is built from TRBV7-7 and TRBJ2-5; D is ambiguous. The CDR3 has 13 amino acids. The germline CDR1 and CDR2 sequences are SSHAT and FNYEAQ (reference sequence). V lost 4 bases, J lost 2 bases, and 8 bases lay in between. The CDR3 region has the DNA TGTGCCAGCAGCTGGAAAGGGCAAGAGACCCAGTACTTC. Its translation: CASSWKGQETQYF. Looking up the rest from reference TRBV7-7 and TRBJ2-5 gives the full variable domain: GAGVSQSPRYKVTKRGQDVTLRCDPISSHATLYWYQQALGQGPEFLTYFNYEAQPDKSGLPSDRFSAERPEGSISTLTIQRTEQRDSAMYRCASSWKGQETQYFGPGTRLLVL.

The genes are TRBV7-2 and TRBJ2-3; the match to TRBD1 covers 8 bases. CDR1 is SGHTA and CDR2 is FQGNSA in the germline V gene. The CDR3 has 15 amino acids. V was clipped by 6 bases and J by 2 bases; unmatched bases: 7. The DNA of the CDR3 is TGTGCCAGCAGACCTCAGGGGGCCTCCACAGATACGCAGTATTTT. Its protein product is CASRPQGASTDTQYF.

The chain has TRBV19 and TRBJ2-1; 15 bases fit TRBD2. Germline V gives CDR1 LNHDA, CDR2 SQIVND (reference sequence). The CDR3 has 17 residues. The trim removed 4 bases at V and 5 bases at J, leaving 6 bases unmatched. The CDR3 DNA is TGTGCCAGTAGTACTCCAGGACTAGCGGGAGGGGACAATGAGCAGTTCTTC. It yields the protein CASSTPGLAGGDNEQFF.

The rearrangement links TRBV2 to TRBJ2-2; D unclear. This CDR3 spans 14 amino acids. The germline V and J ends were trimmed by 6 bases and 2 bases, with 10 bases remaining between them. CDR1 is SNHLY, CDR2 FYNNEI, per germline. In DNA, the CDR3 is TGTGCCAGCAGGGATCTATTTAACACCGGGGAGCTGTTTTTT. Translating it yields CASRDLFNTGELFF.

The V call is TRBV30, the J call TRBJ1-5, with a weak D call TRBD1 (6 bases). Trimming left V 1 base short and J 3 bases short, with 7 bases between. The CDR3 has 13 residues. Per germline, CDR1 GTSNPN and CDR2 SVGIG (reference sequence). DNA of the CDR3: TGTGCCTGGAGTGGGGACATCAATCAGCCCCAGCATTTT. Its protein is CAWSGDINQPQHF.

The chain joins TRBV25-1 to TRBJ1-1; D gene uncertain. Germline values: CDR1 MGHDK, CDR2 SYGVNS. The CDR3 runs 14 residues. V lost 0 bases to trimming and J lost 5 bases, with 10 bases between them. CDR3: CASSEYEGGTEAFF. Written as DNA, the CDR3 is TGTGCCAGCAGTGAATACGAGGGAGGGACTGAAGCTTTCTTT.

The V call is TRBV7-9, the J call TRBJ1-1; TRBD1 is a possible D gene (6 bases). Per the germline V gene, CDR1 is SEHNR and CDR2 is FQNEAQ (reference sequence). V was pared by 5 bases and J by 11 bases, with 15 bases between. This CDR3 has 12 amino acids. CDR3 sequence: CASSASGGHAFF. Here the CDR3 DNA reads TGTGCCAGCAGCGCTTCTGGGGGCCATGCTTTCTTT.

The rearrangement links TRBV7-2 to TRBJ2-3; 7 bases are shared with TRBD1. V trimming: 5 bases; J trimming: 0 bases; junction bases outside the gene matches: 8. Looked up from germline, CDR1 is SGHTA and CDR2 is FQGNSA. CDR3 size: 16 residues. This chain's CDR3 is CASSKQGSGSTDTQYF. DNA of the CDR3: TGTGCCAGCAGCAAACAGGGGAGCGGCAGCACAGATACGCAGTATTTT.

The chain recombines TRBV5-1 with TRBJ2-5; D call uncertain. The CDR3 spans 15 residues. Trimming pared 4 bases from V and 0 bases from J, leaving 13 bases between. CDR1 and CDR2 from the germline V gene are SGHRS and YFSETQ. The CDR3 loop reads CASSPTVIDQETQYF. Here the CDR3 DNA reads TGCGCCAGCAGCCCAACTGTGATAGACCAAGAGACCCAGTACTTC.

Regarding this clone: Other DNA sequences in this specimen translate into the identical CDR3. V and J are TRBV10-3 and TRBJ1-2; no firm D call. This CDR3 spans 14 amino acids. V dropped 6 bases and J dropped 0 bases, with 11 bases sitting between them. CDR1 and CDR2 from the germline V gene are ENHRY and SYGVKD. The CDR3 region is CAISSAAANYGYTF. The DNA for the CDR3 is TGTGCCATCAGCAGCGCCGCAGCTAACTATGGCTACACCTTC.

The chain uses TRBV19 and TRBJ1-1, with D possibly matching TRBD1 (5 bases). The CDR3 extends over 14 amino acids. CDR1 and CDR2 from the germline V gene are LNHDA and SQIVND (reference sequence). The germline V and J ends were trimmed by 5 bases and 5 bases, with 15 bases remaining between them. CDR3 coding DNA: TGTGCCAGTAGTGAGTTCCAGGGTTCAACTGAAGCTTTCTTT. Its protein is CASSEFQGSTEAFF.

This clone was recorded once. The rearrangement uses TRBV10-2 and TRBJ1-5; D is perhaps TRBD1 (5 bases). CDR1 is WSHSY and CDR2 is SAAADI in the germline V gene. V dropped 6 bases and J dropped 0 bases, with 9 bases sitting between them. The CDR3 is 14 residues long. The CDR3 DNA reads as TGCGCCAGCAGCGACAGCCTTAGCAATCAGCCCCAGCATTTT. Translated: CASSDSLSNQPQHF.

The genes are TRBV30 and TRBJ2-2; D is tentatively TRBD1 or TRBD2 (5 bases each). V lost 2 bases and J 5 bases, leaving 9 bases between the germline ends. The CDR3 consists of 13 residues. From germline, CDR1 is GTSNPN and CDR2 SVGIG (reference sequence). The CDR3 sequence is CAWSRDPTGELFF. In nucleotides, the CDR3 is TGTGCCTGGAGTCGGGACCCGACCGGGGAGCTGTTTTTT.

The genes are TRBV23-1 and TRBJ1-3; perhaps TRBD1 as D (6 bases). Being an ORF, TRBV23-1 has a function that is uncertain. Trimming left V 2 bases short and J 2 bases short, with 10 bases between. The CDR3 is 15 amino acids. The CDR3 region is CASSQPYRAGNTIYF. CDR3 sequence (DNA): TGCGCCAGCAGTCAACCTTACAGGGCTGGAAACACCATATATTTT.

The rearrangement links TRBV7-8 to TRBJ1-2; TRBD1 might be the D (6 bases). Per germline, CDR1 SGHVS and CDR2 FQNEAQ. V was cut by 1 base and J by 3 bases, with 15 bases left in between. This CDR3 has 16 amino acids. CDR3 protein: CASSLGMRGGDYGYTF. In DNA, the CDR3 is TGTGCCAGCAGCTTAGGGATGAGGGGGGGCGACTATGGCTACACCTTC.

In DNA form, the CDR3 reads TGTGCCTGGAGTAGGGACAGGGGAGCTGAAGCTTTCTTT. It is translated as CAWSRDRGAEAFF. The rearrangement joins TRBV30 to TRBJ1-1; TRBD1 aligns across 10 bases. The CDR3 totals 13 residues. Germline V gives CDR1 GTSNPN, CDR2 SVGIG (reference sequence). V lost 2 bases, J lost 6 bases, and 3 bases stayed unmatched.

The V gene is TRBV11-3, the J gene TRBJ2-1; 7 nucleotides align to TRBD2. The V gene end was trimmed by 1 base and the J gene end by 9 bases; junction bases not matched to a gene: 6. This CDR3 comprises 14 residues. The germline CDR1 and CDR2 sequences are SGHNT and YENEEA. CDR3 nucleotides: TGTGCCAGCAGCTTAGGCGGGAGTCTGGTTGAGCAGTTCTTC. It codes for CASSLGGSLVEQFF.

CDR3 sequence reads: CASSTGALAGVNTGELFF. As DNA, the CDR3 is TGTGCCAGCAGCACGGGGGCCCTAGCGGGAGTTAACACCGGGGAGCTGTTTTTT. The J gene is TRBJ2-2, the V gene TRBV7-2; TRBD2 matches 10 bases. The CDR3 is 18 amino acids. Germline V lookup: CDR1 SGHTA, CDR2 FQGNSA. V lost 5 bases, J lost 2 bases, and 11 bases stayed unmatched.

The V and J genes are TRBV5-4 and TRBJ1-5; D gene uncertain. Per the germline V gene, CDR1 is SGHNT and CDR2 is YYREEE (reference sequence). V shed 4 bases and J shed 2 bases, with 22 bases lying between them. The length of the CDR3 is 18 residues. The CDR3 bases are TGTGCCAGCAGCCCCTTTATAGGCTCTGCAATAGGCAATCAGCCCCAGCATTTT. Translating it yields CASSPFIGSAIGNQPQHF.

The genes are TRBV1 and TRBJ2-7; the listed D gene, TRBD2, was not tested against the DNA. TRBV1 is a pseudogene segment. CDR3 length: 16 amino acids. In nucleotides, the CDR3 is TGCACCAGCCGCTATGGTCCGGGACTAGCGGGAGCCGAGCAGTACTTC. It specifies CTSRYGPGLAGAEQYF.

The V gene is TRBV6-6, the J gene TRBJ2-7; D remains ambiguous. Trimming shortened V by 6 bases and J by 7 bases, and 10 bases separated the two germline ends. The CDR3 totals 11 residues. CDR1 is MNHNY and CDR2 is SVGAGI in the germline V gene (reference sequence). CDR3 protein: CASSSLGEQYF. The CDR3 DNA reads TGTGCCAGCAGCTCCCTCGGGGAGCAGTACTTC.

This rearrangement joins TRBV7-9 to TRBJ2-1; 11 bases map to TRBD2. The CDR3 is 15 residues long. The V gene end was trimmed by 5 bases and the J gene end by 7 bases; junction bases not matched to a gene: 7. Looked up from germline, CDR1 is SEHNR and CDR2 is FQNEAQ (reference sequence). In nucleotides, the CDR3 is TGTGCCAGCAGCCGACTAGCGGGGAGTCATAATGAGCAGTTCTTC. It yields the protein CASSRLAGSHNEQFF.

J is TRBJ2-1 and V is TRBV5-1; 11 bases align to TRBD2. From germline, CDR1 is SGHRS and CDR2 YFSETQ. Unmatched junction bases numbered 3, after V lost 0 bases and J lost 4 bases. CDR3 length equals 16 residues. The chain's CDR3 is CASSLGGTSGYNEQFF. In DNA form, the CDR3 reads TGCGCCAGCAGCTTGGGGGGGACTAGCGGATACAATGAGCAGTTCTTC. The full variable domain, rest sourced from reference TRBV5-1 and TRBJ2-1, is KAGVTQTPRYLIKTRGQQVTLSCSPISGHRSVSWYQQTPGQGLQFLFEYFSETQRNKGNFPGRFSGRQFSNSRSEMNVSTLELGDSALYLCASSLGGTSGYNEQFFGPGTRLTVL.

The chain carries TRBV5-5 and TRBJ2-7; D remains ambiguous. Trimming took 0 bases from V and 5 from J, leaving 12 bases between them. The CDR3 runs to 14 residues. The germline CDR1 and CDR2 sequences are SGHKS and YYEKEE (reference sequence). In DNA, the CDR3 is TGTGCCAGCAGCTTGGTGTGGTCCATGGACGAGCAGTACTTC. Amino acids: CASSLVWSMDEQYF. Full variable domain (remainder filled in from reference TRBV5-5 and TRBJ2-7): DAGVTQSPTHLIKTRGQQVTLRCSPISGHKSVSWYQQVLGQGPQFIFQYYEKEERGRGNFPDRFSARQFPNYSSELNVNALLLGDSALYLCASSLVWSMDEQYFGPGTRLTVT.

This clone was detected a few times. This chain uses TRBV5-8 with TRBJ2-3; the match to TRBD2 covers 7 bases. The CDR3 covers 14 residues. In germline, CDR1 is SGHTS, CDR2 YDEGEE. V lost 4 bases and J lost 0; bases outside the gene matches: 2. The CDR3 DNA is TGTGCCAGCAGCCGGGGGGATAGCACAGATACGCAGTATTTT. It is translated as CASSRGDSTDTQYF.